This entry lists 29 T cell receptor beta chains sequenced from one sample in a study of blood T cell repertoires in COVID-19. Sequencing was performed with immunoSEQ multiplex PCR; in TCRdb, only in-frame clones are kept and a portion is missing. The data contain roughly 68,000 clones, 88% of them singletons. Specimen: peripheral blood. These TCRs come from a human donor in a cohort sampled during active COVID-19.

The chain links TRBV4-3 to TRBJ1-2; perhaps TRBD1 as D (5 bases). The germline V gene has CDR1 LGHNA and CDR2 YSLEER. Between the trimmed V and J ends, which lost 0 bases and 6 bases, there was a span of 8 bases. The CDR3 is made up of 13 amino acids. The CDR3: CASSQDRGDGYTF. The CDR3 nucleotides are TGCGCCAGCAGCCAAGACCGGGGGGATGGCTACACCTTC.

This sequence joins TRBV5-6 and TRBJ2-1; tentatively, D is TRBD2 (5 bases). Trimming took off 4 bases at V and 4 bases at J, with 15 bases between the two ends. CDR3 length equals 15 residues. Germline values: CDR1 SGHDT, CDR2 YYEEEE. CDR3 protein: CASSHDRGGYNEQFF. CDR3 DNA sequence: TGTGCCAGCAGCCACGACCGCGGAGGTTACAATGAGCAGTTCTTC.

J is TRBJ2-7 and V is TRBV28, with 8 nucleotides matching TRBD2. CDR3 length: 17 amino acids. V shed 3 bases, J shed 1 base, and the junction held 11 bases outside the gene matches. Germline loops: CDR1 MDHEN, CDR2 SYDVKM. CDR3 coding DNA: TGTGCCAGCAGTTTGAGCGGGAGTGGGGATAGATCCTACGAGCAGTACTTC. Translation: CASSLSGSGDRSYEQYF.

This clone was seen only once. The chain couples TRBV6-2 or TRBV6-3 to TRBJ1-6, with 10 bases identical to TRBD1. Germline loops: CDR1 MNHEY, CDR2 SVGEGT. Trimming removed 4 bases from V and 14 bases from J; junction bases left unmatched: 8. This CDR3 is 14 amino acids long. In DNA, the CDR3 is TGTGCCAGCAGTTCAACCGGGACAGGGGTTACCCTCCACTTT. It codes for CASSSTGTGVTLHF.

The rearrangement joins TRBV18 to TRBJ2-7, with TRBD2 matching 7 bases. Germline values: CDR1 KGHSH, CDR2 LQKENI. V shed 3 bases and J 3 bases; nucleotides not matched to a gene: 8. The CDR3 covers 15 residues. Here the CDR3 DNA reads TGTGCCAGCTCACCGCCGGGACTAACCTACTACGAGCAGTACTTC. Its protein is CASSPPGLTYYEQYF.

Written as DNA, the CDR3 is TGTGCCAGCAGCCATGACACCAAAAACATTCAGTACTTC. It encodes CASSHDTKNIQYF. This chain joins TRBV7-9 and TRBJ2-4; D is unclear. The CDR3 is made up of 13 amino acids. V was shortened by 5 bases and J by 2 bases, with 7 bases between the two germline ends. Germline V lookup: CDR1 SEHNR, CDR2 FQNEAQ (reference sequence).

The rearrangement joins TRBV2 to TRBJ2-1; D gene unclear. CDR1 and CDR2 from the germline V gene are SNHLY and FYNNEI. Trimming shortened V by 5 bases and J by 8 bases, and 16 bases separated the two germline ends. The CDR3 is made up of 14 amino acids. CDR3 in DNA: TGTGCCAGCAGTATCCTGCGAAGTGGTGATGAGCAGTTCTTC. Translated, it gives CASSILRSGDEQFF.

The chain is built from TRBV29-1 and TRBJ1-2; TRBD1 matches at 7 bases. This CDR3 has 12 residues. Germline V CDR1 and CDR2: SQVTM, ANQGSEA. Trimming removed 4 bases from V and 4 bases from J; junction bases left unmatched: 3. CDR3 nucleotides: TGCAGCGTTGTTGGGACAGCCTATGGCTACACCTTC. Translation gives CSVVGTAYGYTF. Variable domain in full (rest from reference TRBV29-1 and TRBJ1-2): SAVISQKPSRDICQRGTSLTIQCQVDSQVTMMFWYRQQPGQSLTLIATANQGSEATYESGFVIDKFPISRPNLTFSTLTVSNMSPEDSSIYLCSVVGTAYGYTFGSGTRLTVV.

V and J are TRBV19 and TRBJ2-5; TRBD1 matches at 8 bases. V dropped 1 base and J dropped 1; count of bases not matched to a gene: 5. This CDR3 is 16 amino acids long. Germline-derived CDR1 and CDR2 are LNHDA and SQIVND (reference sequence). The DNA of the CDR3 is TGTGCCAGTAGTATAGGGACAGGGACCCTCCAAGAGACCCAGTACTTC. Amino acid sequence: CASSIGTGTLQETQYF.

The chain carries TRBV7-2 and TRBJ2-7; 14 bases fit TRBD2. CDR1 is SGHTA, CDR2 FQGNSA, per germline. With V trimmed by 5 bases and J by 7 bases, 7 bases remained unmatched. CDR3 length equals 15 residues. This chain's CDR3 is CASSPWTSGRLEQYF. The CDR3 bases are TGTGCCAGCAGCCCCTGGACTAGCGGGAGGCTGGAGCAGTACTTC.

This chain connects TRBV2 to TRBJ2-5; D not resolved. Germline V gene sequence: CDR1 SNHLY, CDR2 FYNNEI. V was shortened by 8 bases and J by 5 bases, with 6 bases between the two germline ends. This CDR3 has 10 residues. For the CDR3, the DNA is TGTGCCAGCGTCTCCGAGACCCAGTACTTC. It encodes CASVSETQYF.

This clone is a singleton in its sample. CDR3: CASSRGLVYGYTF. In nucleotides, the CDR3 is TGTGCCAGCAGCAGGGGGCTCGTCTATGGCTACACCTTC. This rearrangement joins TRBV21-1 to TRBJ1-2; the DNA was not compared with TRBD1, the D call given in the table. TRBV21-1 is a listed pseudogene. The length of the CDR3 is 13 residues.

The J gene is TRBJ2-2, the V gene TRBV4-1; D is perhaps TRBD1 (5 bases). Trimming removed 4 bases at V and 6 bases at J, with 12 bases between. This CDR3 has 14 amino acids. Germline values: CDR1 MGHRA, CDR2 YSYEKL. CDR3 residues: CASSPQQVPGELFF. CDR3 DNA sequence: TGCGCCAGCAGCCCACAACAGGTACCCGGGGAGCTGTTTTTT.

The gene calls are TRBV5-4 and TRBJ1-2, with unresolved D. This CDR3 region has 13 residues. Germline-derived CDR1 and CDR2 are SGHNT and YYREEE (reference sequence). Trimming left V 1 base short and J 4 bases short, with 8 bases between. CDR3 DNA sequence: TGTGCCAGCAGCTTGAAGTCAGGCTATGGCTACACCTTC. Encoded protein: CASSLKSGYGYTF.

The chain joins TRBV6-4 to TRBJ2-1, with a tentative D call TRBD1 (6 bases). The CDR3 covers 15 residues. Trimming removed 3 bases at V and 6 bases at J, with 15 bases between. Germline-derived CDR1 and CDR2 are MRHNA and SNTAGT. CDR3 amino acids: CASSEQGSSVNEQFF. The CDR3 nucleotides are TGTGCCAGCAGTGAACAGGGCTCATCAGTCAATGAGCAGTTCTTC.

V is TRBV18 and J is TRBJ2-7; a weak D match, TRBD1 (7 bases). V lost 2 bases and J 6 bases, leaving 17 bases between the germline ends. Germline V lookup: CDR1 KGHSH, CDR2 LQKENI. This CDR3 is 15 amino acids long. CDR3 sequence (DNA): TGTGCCAGCTCACCAGACCAAGGCAGGGGGGTCGAGCAGTACTTC. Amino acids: CASSPDQGRGVEQYF.

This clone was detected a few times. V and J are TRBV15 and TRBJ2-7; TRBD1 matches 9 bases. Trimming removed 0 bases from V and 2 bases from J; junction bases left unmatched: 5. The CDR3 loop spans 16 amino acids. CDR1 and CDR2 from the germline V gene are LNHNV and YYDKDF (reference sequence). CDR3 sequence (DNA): TGTGCCACCAGCAGAGAAACCGGGACAGGGCCCTACGAGCAGTACTTC. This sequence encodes CATSRETGTGPYEQYF.

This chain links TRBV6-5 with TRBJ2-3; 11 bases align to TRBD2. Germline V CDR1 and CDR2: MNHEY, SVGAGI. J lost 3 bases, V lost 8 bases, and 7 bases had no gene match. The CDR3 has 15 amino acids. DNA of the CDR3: TGTGCCAGCGGTAGCGGGAGGGCCAGTACAGATACGCAGTATTTT. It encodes CASGSGRASTDTQYF.

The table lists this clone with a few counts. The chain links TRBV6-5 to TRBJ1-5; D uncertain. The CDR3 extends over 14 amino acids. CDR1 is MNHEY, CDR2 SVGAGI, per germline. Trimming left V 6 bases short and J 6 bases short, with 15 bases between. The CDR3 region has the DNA TGTGCCAGCAGGAGCGACCCTTCGGGTCAGCCCCAGCATTTT. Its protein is CASRSDPSGQPQHF.

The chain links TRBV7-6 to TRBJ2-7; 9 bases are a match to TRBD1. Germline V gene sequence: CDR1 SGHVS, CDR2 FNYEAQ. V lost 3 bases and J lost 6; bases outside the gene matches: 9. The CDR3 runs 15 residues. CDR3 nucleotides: TGTGCCAGCAGCTTTGCAGGGACAGGGCCTGGCGAGCAGTACTTC. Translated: CASSFAGTGPGEQYF.

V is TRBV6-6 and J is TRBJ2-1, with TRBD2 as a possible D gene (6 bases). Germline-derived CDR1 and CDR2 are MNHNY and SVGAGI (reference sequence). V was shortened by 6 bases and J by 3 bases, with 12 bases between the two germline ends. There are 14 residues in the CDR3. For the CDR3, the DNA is TGTGCCAGCAGACGGGACTCTAGCTACAATGAGCAGTTCTTC. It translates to CASRRDSSYNEQFF.

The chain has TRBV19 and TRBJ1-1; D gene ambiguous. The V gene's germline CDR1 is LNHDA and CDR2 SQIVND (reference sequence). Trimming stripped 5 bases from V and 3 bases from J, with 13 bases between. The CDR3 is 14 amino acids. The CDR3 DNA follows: TGTGCCAGTAGTTCTCAAGGGAGGGACACTGAAGCTTTCTTT. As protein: CASSSQGRDTEAFF.

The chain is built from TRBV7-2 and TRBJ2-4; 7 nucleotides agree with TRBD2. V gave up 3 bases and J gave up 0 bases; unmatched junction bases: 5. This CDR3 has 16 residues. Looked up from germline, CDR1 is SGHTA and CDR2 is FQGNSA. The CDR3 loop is CASSLGGGLAKNIQYF. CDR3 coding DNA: TGTGCCAGCAGCTTGGGGGGGGGATTAGCCAAAAACATTCAGTACTTC. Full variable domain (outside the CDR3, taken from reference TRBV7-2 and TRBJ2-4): GAGVSQSPSNKVTEKGKDVELRCDPISGHTALYWYRQSLGQGLEFLIYFQGNSAPDKSGLPSDRFSAERTGGSVSTLTIQRTQQEDSAVYLCASSLGGGLAKNIQYFGAGTRLSVL.

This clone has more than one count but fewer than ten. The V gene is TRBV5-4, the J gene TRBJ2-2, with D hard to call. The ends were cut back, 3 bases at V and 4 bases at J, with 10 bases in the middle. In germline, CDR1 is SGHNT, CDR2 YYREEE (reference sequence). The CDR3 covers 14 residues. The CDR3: CASSSFLATGELFF. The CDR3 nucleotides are TGTGCCAGCAGCTCCTTTTTGGCCACCGGGGAGCTGTTTTTT. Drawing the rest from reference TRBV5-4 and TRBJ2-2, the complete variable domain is ETGVTQSPTHLIKTRGQQVTLRCSSQSGHNTVSWYQQALGQGPQFIFQYYREEENGRGNFPPRFSGLQFPNYSSELNVNALELDDSALYLCASSSFLATGELFFGEGSRLTVL.

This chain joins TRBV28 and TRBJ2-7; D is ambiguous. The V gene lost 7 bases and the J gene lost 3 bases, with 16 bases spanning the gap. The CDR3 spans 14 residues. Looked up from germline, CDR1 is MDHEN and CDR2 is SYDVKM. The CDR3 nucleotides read TGTGCCAGCACCCTGGCGGCTAGGCTCTACGAGCAGTACTTC. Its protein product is CASTLAARLYEQYF.

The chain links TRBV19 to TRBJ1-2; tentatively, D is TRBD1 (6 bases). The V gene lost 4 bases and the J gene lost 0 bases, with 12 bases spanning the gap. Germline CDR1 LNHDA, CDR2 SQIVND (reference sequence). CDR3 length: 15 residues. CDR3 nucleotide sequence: TGTGCCAGTAGTAGATCAGGGACATCTAACTATGGCTACACCTTC. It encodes CASSRSGTSNYGYTF.

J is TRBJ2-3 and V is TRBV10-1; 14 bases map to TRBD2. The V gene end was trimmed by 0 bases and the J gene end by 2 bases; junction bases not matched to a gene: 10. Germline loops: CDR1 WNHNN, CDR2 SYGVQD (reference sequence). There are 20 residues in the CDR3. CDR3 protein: CASSESQTGTSGRTTDTQYF. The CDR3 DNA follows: TGCGCCAGCAGTGAGTCGCAAACTGGGACTAGCGGGAGAACCACAGATACGCAGTATTTT.

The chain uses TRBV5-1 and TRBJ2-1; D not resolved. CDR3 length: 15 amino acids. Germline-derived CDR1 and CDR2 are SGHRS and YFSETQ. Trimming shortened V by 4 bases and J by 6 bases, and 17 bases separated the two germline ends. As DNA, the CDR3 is TGCGCCAGCAGCCTAAGCGAGGCCACCCGCAATGAGCAGTTCTTC. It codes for CASSLSEATRNEQFF.

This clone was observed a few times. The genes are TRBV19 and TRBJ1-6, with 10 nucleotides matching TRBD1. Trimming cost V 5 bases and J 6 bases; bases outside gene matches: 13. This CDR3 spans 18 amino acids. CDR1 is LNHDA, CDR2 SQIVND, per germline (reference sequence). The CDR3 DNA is TGTGCCAGTAGTTCCTCCTTCGCCGGGACAGGGGTTAATTCACCCCTCCACTTT. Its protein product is CASSSSFAGTGVNSPLHF.